These 7 T cell receptor beta chains were sequenced from one sample in a study of blood T cells in healthy people across ages. Combining a sample-barcoded 5' primer with a J-beta primer mix, a second PCR ran for roughly 6 to 11 cycles. TCRdb used MiXCR to reprocess the 5' RACE reads, holding one entry per CDR3 protein. The sample has 1.4 million or so distinct CDR3 sequences, about 45% seen once. Sequencing input: blood. Every receptor here comes from a woman aged 18-30 years in good health.

The chain couples TRBV5-6 to TRBJ1-2; D might be TRBD1 (5 bases). V lost 0 bases and J 1 base, leaving 13 bases between the germline ends. This CDR3 spans 16 amino acids. Germline assignment: CDR1 SGHDT and CDR2 YYEEEE. The CDR3 is CASSLGSGAHNYGYTF. CDR3 coding DNA: TGTGCCAGCAGCTTGGGATCCGGGGCCCATAACTATGGCTACACCTTC.

This clonotype has a handful of counts. The CDR3 here is CASSELTKSYTF. The CDR3 DNA is TGTGCCAGCAGTGAGCTGACTAAGAGCTACACCTTC. The chain employs TRBV6-2 or TRBV6-3 and TRBJ1-2; no clear D gene. The germline V gene has CDR1 MNHEY and CDR2 SVGEGT. The length of the CDR3 is 12 residues. Trimming pared 5 bases from V and 9 bases from J, leaving 13 bases between.

V is TRBV27 and J is TRBJ2-1; maybe TRBD1 (5 bases). V lost 2 bases and J 6 bases, leaving 14 bases between the germline ends. In germline, CDR1 is MNHEY, CDR2 SMNVEV (reference sequence). This CDR3 has 15 amino acids. The CDR3 region has the DNA TGTGCCAGCAGTTTAGGGATATTGGGGCGCAATGAGCAGTTCTTC. Protein sequence: CASSLGILGRNEQFF.

This clonotype was detected a few times. The chain links TRBV7-2 to TRBJ1-2, with a possible D match to TRBD1 (5 bases). Germline V gives CDR1 SGHTA, CDR2 FQGNSA. CDR3 size: 15 residues. With 2 bases removed from V and 2 bases from J, the gap between germline ends came to 12 bases. The CDR3 sequence: CASSLPPQENYGYTF. CDR3 nucleotide sequence: TGTGCCAGCAGCTTACCCCCACAGGAAAACTATGGCTACACCTTC.

J is TRBJ1-2 and V is TRBV20-1, with D perhaps TRBD1 (5 bases). Germline CDR1 and CDR2: DFQATT and SNEGSKA (reference sequence). V dropped 3 bases and J dropped 7 bases, with 12 bases sitting between them. There are 12 residues in the CDR3. In DNA, the CDR3 is TGCAGTGCTAGTTCGGGGCCGGGTGGCTACACCTTC. Amino acid sequence: CSASSGPGGYTF.

V is TRBV12-3 or TRBV12-4 and J is TRBJ1-2; weak D call: TRBD1 (5 bases). CDR3 length: 15 amino acids. V was clipped by 1 base and J by 4 bases, with 13 bases between them. The CDR3 DNA reads as TGTGCCAGCAGTTTAGGACAGAGTAAAATCTATGGCTACACCTTC. Translated: CASSLGQSKIYGYTF.

J is TRBJ1-4 and V is TRBV5-1; TRBD1 matches 9 bases. CDR1 and CDR2 from the germline V gene are SGHRS and YFSETQ. V shed 7 bases and J 0 bases; nucleotides not matched to a gene: 10. This CDR3 is 17 amino acids long. The CDR3 loop is CASGHGQGKATNEKLFF. As DNA, the CDR3 is TGCGCCAGCGGCCACGGACAGGGGAAGGCAACTAATGAAAAACTGTTTTTT.